This T cell receptor (beta chain) originates from a study of T cells in Graves' hyperthyroidism and ophthalmopathy. This clonotype has ten or more counts. The study defined stable Graves' hyperthyroidism as no ophthalmopathy progression within 18 months. Uncontrolled infections, other autoimmune diseases, pregnancy or lactation led to exclusion of patients. This CDR3 has 14 residues. V lost 5 bases and J lost 1, with 10 bases in between. Germline V gives CDR1 SNHLY, CDR2 FYNNEI. RNA transcripts were the template for amplifying TCR beta CDR3 regions. TCR CDR3 underwent first-round RT-PCR with the HTBI primer set. Each CDR3 protein gets one entry after TCRdb re-called the multiplex PCR reads with MiXCR. The sample includes approximately 630,000 distinct CDR3 sequences, about 16% of them seen just once.

This chain links TRBV2 with TRBJ2-3; D tentatively reads TRBD1 or TRBD2 (5 bases each). The sample taken for sequencing was blood. The clonotype originates from a woman between 25 and 40 years old with Graves' hyperthyroidism. The CDR3 bases are TGTGCCAGCAGTTTCGGGACCCGCACAGATACGCAGTATTTT. It encodes CASSFGTRTDTQYF.